These 26 T cell receptor beta chains were sequenced from one sample in a study of prognosis after radiotherapy for stage I lung cancer. CDR3 of TCR beta was amplified from genomic DNA via a two-round multiplex PCR. First-round PCR employed TRBV- and TRBJ-specific primers for each gene. TCRdb independently ran MiXCR on the multiplex PCR reads; one entry per CDR3 protein. The sample holds under 30,000 distinct CDR3 sequences, around 30% seen once. This material consisted of PBMCs, taken before or after stereotactic body radiation therapy (not recorded which). Receptors originate from a donor of 50 years or more with non-small cell lung cancer.

This clonotype has ten or more counts. The V call is TRBV7-9, the J call TRBJ2-1, with 9 nucleotides matching TRBD2. Trimming cost V 6 bases and J 4 bases; bases outside gene matches: 19. The CDR3 length is 19 residues. The germline CDR1 and CDR2 sequences are SEHNR and FQNEAQ (reference sequence). CDR3 residues: CASRPGAVDLAGRYNEQFF. Here the CDR3 DNA reads TGTGCCAGCAGACCAGGGGCGGTAGATCTAGCGGGGCGATACAATGAGCAGTTCTTC.

Remarks on this clonotype: At one end the junction does not follow the germline gene, possibly because of a read error. The chain carries TRBV6-2 or TRBV6-3 and TRBJ2-2; TRBD2 is a possible D gene (5 bases). The CDR3 contains 19 residues. Looked up from germline, CDR1 is MNHEY and CDR2 is SVGEGT. CDR3 bases: TGTGCCAACAGTCGATACCCCCTTGGGCTAGAGGGGAACACCGGGGAGCTGTTTTTT. Translating it yields CANSRYPLGLEGNTGELFF.

This clonotype has at least ten counts. J is TRBJ1-2 and V is TRBV28; D not resolved. Germline values: CDR1 MDHEN, CDR2 SYDVKM. V lost 10 bases and J lost 2, with 17 bases in between. This CDR3 spans 14 amino acids. The CDR3 DNA reads as TGTGCCACCCTACGGCCAGGTCTGAACTATGGCTACACCTTC. Its translation: CATLRPGLNYGYTF.

There are many counts of this clonotype. The V gene is TRBV28, the J gene TRBJ2-7, with 8 bases that match TRBD1. This CDR3 is built from 13 residues. The germline CDR1 and CDR2 sequences are MDHEN and SYDVKM. Trimming at V came to 5 bases and at J to 5 bases, leaving 5 bases not matched to a gene. The DNA of the CDR3 is TGTGCCAGCAGTCCCAGGGGGCTGGACGAGCAGTACTTC. Translating gives CASSPRGLDEQYF.

V is TRBV11-2 and J is TRBJ2-3; D may be TRBD2 (6 bases). Trimming took off 5 bases at V and 6 bases at J, with 18 bases between the two ends. Per the germline V gene, CDR1 is SGHAT and CDR2 is FQNNGV. The CDR3 runs to 15 residues. DNA of the CDR3: TGTGCCAGCAGCAACGGGGTGGGAGGAGTGGATACGCAGTATTTT. This codes for CASSNGVGGVDTQYF.

This clonotype was counted at least ten times. The V call is TRBV11-2, the J call TRBJ2-7; D unresolved. Germline-derived CDR1 and CDR2 are SGHAT and FQNNGV. This CDR3 spans 13 amino acids. V was clipped by 5 bases and J by 3 bases, with 11 bases between them. In DNA, the CDR3 is TGTGCCAGCAGCCGGACGCGAAACTACGAGCAGTACTTC. It yields the protein CASSRTRNYEQYF.

This clonotype was picked up many times. The chain uses TRBV5-5 and TRBJ1-3; possibly TRBD1 for D (6 bases). V was cut by 4 bases and J by 0 bases, with 14 bases left in between. This CDR3 spans 16 amino acids. The V gene's germline CDR1 is SGHKS and CDR2 YYEKEE (reference sequence). CDR3: CASSPLTGVSGNTIYF. In nucleotides, the CDR3 is TGTGCCAGCAGCCCTTTGACAGGCGTCTCTGGAAACACCATATATTTT. Supplemented by reference TRBV5-5 and TRBJ1-3, the full variable domain reads DAGVTQSPTHLIKTRGQQVTLRCSPISGHKSVSWYQQVLGQGPQFIFQYYEKEERGRGNFPDRFSARQFPNYSSELNVNALLLGDSALYLCASSPLTGVSGNTIYFGEGSWLTVV.

This clonotype was seen ten or more times. J is TRBJ1-3 and V is TRBV20-1, with 7 bases aligning to TRBD1. Trimming cost V 5 bases and J 1 base; bases outside gene matches: 2. The CDR3 length is 13 residues. Germline lookup yields CDR1 DFQATT and CDR2 SNEGSKA (reference sequence). The CDR3 is CSALTGSGNTIYF. CDR3 DNA: TGCAGTGCTTTGACAGGGTCTGGAAACACCATATATTTT.

Turning to this clonotype: A clone one base away is much larger, so this may be a read error. Because the CDR3 is missing its conserved closing phenylalanine or tryptophan, this is likely a read error. The chain couples TRBV19 to TRBJ2-4, with 10 bases aligning to TRBD2. The length of the CDR3 is 14 residues. The germline V gene has CDR1 LNHDA and CDR2 SQIVND (reference sequence). J gave up 7 bases and V 5 bases, and 5 bases lay outside the gene matches. The CDR3 coding sequence is TGTGCCAGTAGTCGGAGCGGGAGGGAGAACATTCAGTACATC. Its protein is CASSRSGRENIQYI.

The rearrangement links TRBV6-1 to TRBJ1-1; no reliable D call. This CDR3 comprises 14 residues. Germline loops: CDR1 MNHNS, CDR2 SASEGT. Trimming shortened V by 7 bases and J by 9 bases, and 21 bases separated the two germline ends. CDR3 coding DNA: TGTGCCAGCATCCAAAACGGGGTCTCGACTCAAGCTTTCTTT. This codes for CASIQNGVSTQAFF.

Points on this clonotype: Given a much more abundant clone one base away, this may be a read error. This chain uses TRBV6-9 with TRBJ1-2; 8 bases map to TRBD1. The CDR3 runs to 14 residues. From germline, CDR1 is MNHGY and CDR2 SVAAGI. The CDR3 DNA reads TGTGCCAGCGGTTACGCGGACAGGGTGTATGGCTACACCTTC. Amino acid sequence: CASGYADRVYGYTF.

This clonotype was seen ten or more times. The chain has TRBV19 and TRBJ2-5; 10 bases align to TRBD2. Germline values: CDR1 LNHDA, CDR2 SQIVND (reference sequence). This CDR3 has 16 amino acids. With 2 bases clipped from V and 2 bases from J, the junction kept 5 bases outside the gene matches. The CDR3 DNA reads TGTGCCAGTAGTATACTGGGACTAGCGCGTCAAGAGACCCAGTACTTC. This sequence encodes CASSILGLARQETQYF.

This clonotype occurred many times. V is TRBV7-9 and J is TRBJ1-2, with D perhaps matching TRBD1 (5 bases). The CDR3 runs 14 residues. The germline gives CDR1 SEHNR, CDR2 FQNEAQ (reference sequence). The V and J ends lost 2 bases and 8 bases respectively, with 15 bases between them. CDR3 region: CASSLSFEGSGYTF. Here the CDR3 DNA reads TGTGCCAGCAGCTTATCCTTTGAGGGGAGCGGCTACACCTTC.

The sample holds many counts of this clonotype. The V gene is TRBV11-2, the J gene TRBJ2-1; weak D call: TRBD1 (6 bases). Germline values: CDR1 SGHAT, CDR2 FQNNGV. The CDR3 is 16 residues long. Trimming pared 2 bases from V and 4 bases from J, leaving 15 bases between. CDR3 bases: TGTGCCAGCAGCTTATTTCGCAGGGGTGCTTACAATGAGCAGTTCTTC. This translates into CASSLFRRGAYNEQFF.

The V and J genes are TRBV20-1 and TRBJ2-5; D perhaps matches TRBD2 (5 bases). V lost 6 bases and J lost 5, with 16 bases in between. This CDR3 is 13 amino acids long. The germline gives CDR1 DFQATT, CDR2 SNEGSKA (reference sequence). The CDR3 region is CSASPLTGETQYF. The CDR3 nucleotides are TGCAGTGCGTCGCCCCTTACGGGGGAGACCCAGTACTTC.

This clonotype was seen ten or more times. The chain uses TRBV28 and TRBJ1-5; a weak D match, TRBD1 (5 bases). V lost 1 base, J lost 3 bases, and 10 bases lay in between. This CDR3 is 15 amino acids long. Germline V gene sequence: CDR1 MDHEN, CDR2 SYDVKM. Here the CDR3 reads CASSLSRDLNQPQHF. CDR3 DNA: TGTGCCAGCAGTTTATCGAGGGACCTCAATCAGCCCCAGCATTTT.

A word on this clonotype: A read error may explain this, as a much larger clone is one base away. The chain links TRBV7-9 to TRBJ2-1, with TRBD2 identical over 7 bases. CDR1 is SEHNR and CDR2 is FQNEAQ in the germline V gene (reference sequence). The V segment lost 5 bases and the J segment 4 bases; nucleotides outside the gene matches: 11. The CDR3 has 16 amino acids. The CDR3 region is CASSQPAGEDYNEQFF. The CDR3 nucleotides read TGTGCCAGCAGCCAACCCGCGGGAGAAGATTACAATGAGCAGTTCTTC.

This clonotype occurred a few times. This may be a read error, as it is one base from a much larger clone. The rearrangement uses TRBV3-1 and TRBJ1-1; D is uncertain. In germline, CDR1 is LGHDT, CDR2 YNNKEL (reference sequence). The CDR3 loop spans 12 amino acids. For the CDR3, the DNA is TGTGCCAGCAGCCAATCGAACACTGAAGTTTTCTTT. This sequence encodes CASSQSNTEVFF.

This clonotype was found many times. This rearrangement joins TRBV2 to TRBJ1-1; D is unresolved. With 6 bases removed from V and 6 bases from J, the gap between germline ends came to 14 bases. The germline V gene has CDR1 SNHLY and CDR2 FYNNEI. The CDR3 loop spans 13 amino acids. CDR3 protein: CASRRLTAPEAFF. CDR3 DNA: TGTGCCAGCAGAAGGCTAACAGCTCCTGAAGCTTTCTTT. The full variable domain, rest sourced from reference TRBV2 and TRBJ1-1, is EPEVTQTPSHQVTQMGQEVILRCVPISNHLYFYWYRQILGQKVEFLVSFYNNEISEKSEIFDDQFSVERPDGSNFTLKIRSTKLEDSAMYFCASRRLTAPEAFFGQGTRLTVV.

This clonotype was observed many times. This rearrangement joins TRBV27 to TRBJ2-1; D gene uncertain. Germline values: CDR1 MNHEY, CDR2 SMNVEV (reference sequence). V lost 5 bases and J lost 6, with 11 bases in between. The CDR3 contains 13 residues. The CDR3, as DNA: TGTGCCAGCAGTAGTCCTCCGCTCAATGAGCAGTTCTTC. As protein: CASSSPPLNEQFF.

This clonotype was seen at least ten times. The chain uses TRBV10-3 and TRBJ2-1; D is perhaps TRBD1 or TRBD2 (5 bases each). Per germline, CDR1 ENHRY and CDR2 SYGVKD. V was clipped by 4 bases and J by 5 bases, with 9 bases between them. This CDR3 has 13 amino acids. CDR3 sequence: CAISVGTNNEQFF. The CDR3 DNA follows: TGTGCCATCAGTGTAGGGACGAACAATGAGCAGTTCTTC.

This clonotype has a count of ten or more. The chain has TRBV20-1 and TRBJ1-1; 8 nucleotides agree with TRBD1. The CDR3 totals 14 residues. J gave up 3 bases and V 3 bases, and 6 bases lay outside the gene matches. CDR1 and CDR2 from the germline V gene are DFQATT and SNEGSKA (reference sequence). The CDR3 region is CSASIQGAHTEAFF. For the CDR3, the DNA is TGCAGTGCTAGCATCCAGGGGGCGCACACTGAAGCTTTCTTT.

This clonotype was detected ten times or more. The V call is TRBV4-1, the J call TRBJ1-2; D is ambiguous. CDR1 and CDR2 from the germline V gene are MGHRA and YSYEKL. This CDR3 spans 16 amino acids. V was cut by 0 bases and J by 4 bases, with 15 bases left in between. CDR3: CASSQERSDPSYGYTF. Written as DNA, the CDR3 is TGCGCCAGCAGCCAAGAGAGGTCAGACCCAAGCTATGGCTACACCTTC.

This clonotype was seen at least ten times. The chain carries TRBV6-2 or TRBV6-3 and TRBJ2-5, with 9 nucleotides matching TRBD2. The V gene end was trimmed by 4 bases and the J gene end by 2 bases; junction bases not matched to a gene: 5. Germline CDR1 is MNHEY and CDR2 is SVGEGT. The CDR3 loop spans 15 amino acids. CDR3 sequence (DNA): TGTGCCAGCAGTTCTCCTAGCGGGAAACAAGAGACCCAGTACTTC. Residues: CASSSPSGKQETQYF.

In this sample, this clonotype turned up many times. This chain joins TRBV5-1 and TRBJ2-7; D assignment may be TRBD1 or TRBD2 (5 bases each). The CDR3 is 14 amino acids. Trimming pared 4 bases from V and 0 bases from J, leaving 11 bases between. Germline assignment: CDR1 SGHRS and CDR2 YFSETQ. The CDR3 DNA is TGCGCCAGCAGCCCGGGGACGGACTCCTACGAGCAGTACTTC. Translating gives CASSPGTDSYEQYF.

With respect to this clonotype: One base separates it from a far larger clone, so it is likely a read error. V gene TRBV6-4 combines with J gene TRBJ1-5; 7 nucleotides agree with TRBD1. The CDR3 sequence is 15 residues long. CDR1 MRHNA and CDR2 SNTAGT come from the germline V gene. This CDR3 reads CASSEAGQQNHPQHF. CDR3 DNA: TGTGCCAGCAGTGAAGCGGGACAGCAAAATCATCCCCAGCATTTT.